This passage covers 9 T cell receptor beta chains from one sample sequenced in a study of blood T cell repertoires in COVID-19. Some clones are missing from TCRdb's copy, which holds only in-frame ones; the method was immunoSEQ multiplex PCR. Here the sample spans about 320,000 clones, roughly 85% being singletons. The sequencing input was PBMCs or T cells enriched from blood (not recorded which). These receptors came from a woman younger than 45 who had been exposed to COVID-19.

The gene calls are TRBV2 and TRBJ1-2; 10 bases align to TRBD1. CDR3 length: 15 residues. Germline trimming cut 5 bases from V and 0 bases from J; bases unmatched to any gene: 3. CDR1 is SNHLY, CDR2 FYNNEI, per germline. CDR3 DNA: TGTGCCAGCAGTCTAGGACAGGGGGCTAACTATGGCTACACCTTC. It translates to CASSLGQGANYGYTF.

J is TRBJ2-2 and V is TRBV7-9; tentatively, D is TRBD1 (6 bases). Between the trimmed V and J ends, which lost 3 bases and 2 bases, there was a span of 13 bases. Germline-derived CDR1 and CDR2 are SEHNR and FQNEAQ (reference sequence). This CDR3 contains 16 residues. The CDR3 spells CASSFQGGFNTGELFF. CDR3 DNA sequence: TGTGCCAGCAGCTTTCAAGGGGGTTTCAACACCGGGGAGCTGTTTTTT.

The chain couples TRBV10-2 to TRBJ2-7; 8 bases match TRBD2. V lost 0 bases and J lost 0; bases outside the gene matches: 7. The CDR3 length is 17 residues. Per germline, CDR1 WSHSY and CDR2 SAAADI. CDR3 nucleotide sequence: TGCGCCAGCAGTGAGTCTCCCGGGGGGGGAAGCTCCTACGAGCAGTACTTC. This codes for CASSESPGGGSSYEQYF.

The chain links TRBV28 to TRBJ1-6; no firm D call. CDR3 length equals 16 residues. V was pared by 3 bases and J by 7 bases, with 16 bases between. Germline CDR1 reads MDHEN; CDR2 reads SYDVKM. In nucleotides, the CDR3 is TGTGCCAGCAGTTTTATATCCGGGAGAGGGAATTCACCCCTCCACTTT. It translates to CASSFISGRGNSPLHF. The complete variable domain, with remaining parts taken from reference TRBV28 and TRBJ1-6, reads DVKVTQSSRYLVKRTGEKVFLECVQDMDHENMFWYRQDPGLGLRLIYFSYDVKMKEKGDIPEGYSVSREKKERFSLILESASTNQTSMYLCASSFISGRGNSPLHFGNGTRLTVT.

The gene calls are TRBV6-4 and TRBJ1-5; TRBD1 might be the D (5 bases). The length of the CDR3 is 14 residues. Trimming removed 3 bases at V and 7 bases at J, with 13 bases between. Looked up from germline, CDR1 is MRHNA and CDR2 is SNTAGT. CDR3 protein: CASSEVGGRQPQHF. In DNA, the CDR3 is TGTGCCAGCAGTGAGGTCGGGGGTCGACAGCCCCAGCATTTT.

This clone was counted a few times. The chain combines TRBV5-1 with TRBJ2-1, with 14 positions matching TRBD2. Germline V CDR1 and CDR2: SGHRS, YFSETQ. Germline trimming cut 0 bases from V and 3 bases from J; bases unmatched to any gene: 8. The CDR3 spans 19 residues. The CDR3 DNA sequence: TGCGCCAGCAGCTTGGACGGACTAGCGGGAGGACCCCTCTACAATGAGCAGTTCTTC. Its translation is CASSLDGLAGGPLYNEQFF.

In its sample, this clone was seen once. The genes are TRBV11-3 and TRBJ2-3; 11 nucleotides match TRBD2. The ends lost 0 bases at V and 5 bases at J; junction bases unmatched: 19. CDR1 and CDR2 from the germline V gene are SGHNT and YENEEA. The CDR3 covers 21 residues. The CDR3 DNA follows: TGTGCCAGCAGCTTAGAGTTGGGGGACCCTACTAGCGGGAGCATTCAAGATACGCAGTATTTT. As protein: CASSLELGDPTSGSIQDTQYF.

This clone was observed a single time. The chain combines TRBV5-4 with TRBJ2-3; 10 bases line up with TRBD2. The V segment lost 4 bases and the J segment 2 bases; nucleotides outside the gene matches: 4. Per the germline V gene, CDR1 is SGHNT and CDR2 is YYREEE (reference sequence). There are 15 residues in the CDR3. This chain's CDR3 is CASSRTSGPTDTQYF. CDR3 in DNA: TGTGCCAGCAGCAGGACTAGCGGACCCACAGATACGCAGTATTTT.

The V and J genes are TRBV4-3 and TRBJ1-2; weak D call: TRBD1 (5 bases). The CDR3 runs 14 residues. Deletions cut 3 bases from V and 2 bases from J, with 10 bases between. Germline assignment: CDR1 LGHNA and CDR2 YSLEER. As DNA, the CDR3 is TGCGCCAGCAGCCAGCTACAGGTGAACTATGGCTACACCTTC. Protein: CASSQLQVNYGYTF.